The 27 T cell receptor beta chains below were found in one sample sequenced in a study of blood T cells in healthy people across ages. A sample-barcoded 5' primer and a J-beta primer mix were used in a second PCR of roughly 7 to 12 cycles. TCRdb reanalysed the 5' RACE reads using MiXCR and keeps one entry per CDR3 protein. Here the sample spans more than 900,000 distinct CDR3 sequences, almost 30% being singletons. These same data were also listed under a study on T cells of mothers and their children.

Sequenced material: blood. The receptor set was obtained from a woman in her thirties or forties in good health.

This clonotype has more than one count but fewer than ten. This chain joins TRBV2 and TRBJ2-3; TRBD2 might be the D (5 bases). V lost 7 bases and J lost 2, with 10 bases in between. The CDR3 is made up of 13 amino acids. The germline CDR1 and CDR2 sequences are SNHLY and FYNNEI. The CDR3 loop reads CASIEGYTDTQYF. CDR3 coding DNA: TGTGCCAGCATTGAGGGATACACAGATACGCAGTATTTT.

This clonotype showed up just a few times. The J gene is TRBJ2-1, the V gene TRBV3-1; no definite D call. Trimming removed 1 base from V and 4 bases from J, with 5 bases in between. In germline, CDR1 is LGHDT, CDR2 YNNKEL (reference sequence). This CDR3 has 13 amino acids. The chain's CDR3 is CASSQGWYNEQFF. The CDR3 DNA is TGTGCCAGCAGCCAAGGGTGGTACAATGAGCAGTTCTTC.

This clonotype was counted only a few times. This chain uses TRBV7-2 with TRBJ1-2, with TRBD1 as a possible D gene (5 bases). Trimming pared 0 bases from V and 6 bases from J, leaving 14 bases between. This CDR3 is 15 amino acids long. CDR1 and CDR2 (germline): SGHTA, FQGNSA. CDR3 DNA sequence: TGTGCCAGCAGCTTAGCCGAAACAGGTTGGGATGGCTACACCTTC. This codes for CASSLAETGWDGYTF.

The genes are TRBV15 and TRBJ1-2, with TRBD1 matching 9 bases. The CDR3 is made up of 12 amino acids. CDR1 and CDR2 from the germline V gene are LNHNV and YYDKDF (reference sequence). V shed 5 bases, J shed 8 bases, and the junction held 3 bases outside the gene matches. CDR3 in amino acids: CATSRDRVGYTF. DNA of the CDR3: TGTGCCACCAGCCGGGACAGGGTCGGCTACACCTTC.

This clonotype was seen many times. J is TRBJ2-7 and V is TRBV12-3 or TRBV12-4; weak D call: TRBD2 (5 bases). The CDR3 is 13 amino acids. V shed 2 bases and J shed 9 bases, with 14 bases lying between them. In nucleotides, the CDR3 is TGTGCCAGCAGTTTATACCCGAGGGTGGTGCAGTACTTC. It yields the protein CASSLYPRVVQYF.

This clonotype was seen only once. A read error may produce the germline difference seen at one junction end. The chain employs TRBV20-1 and TRBJ1-6; no clear D. CDR3 length equals 13 residues. Germline CDR1 DFQATT, CDR2 SNEGSKA (reference sequence). CDR3 coding DNA: TGCAGTGCGCCCGGACTGGAGAATTCACCCCCCCACTTT. Encoded protein: CSAPGLENSPPHF.

V usage is TRBV5-1 and J usage is TRBJ2-3, with D hard to call. The CDR3 has 13 amino acids. The ends were cut back, 1 base at V and 2 bases at J, with 5 bases in the middle. In germline, CDR1 is SGHRS, CDR2 YFSETQ. In DNA, the CDR3 is TGCGCCAGCAGCTTGTATCACACAGATACGCAGTATTTT. Residues: CASSLYHTDTQYF.

The chain recombines TRBV7-9 with TRBJ2-1, with 9 bases fitting TRBD1. The CDR3 is 14 amino acids. J was trimmed by 10 bases and V by 4 bases; bases with no gene match: 8. CDR1 and CDR2 (germline): SEHNR, FQNEAQ (reference sequence). DNA of the CDR3: TGTGCCAGCAGCTCGCGGACAGGGGATCGGGAGCAGTTCTTC. This encodes CASSSRTGDREQFF.

In the case of this clonotype: As the CDR3 is not closed by the conserved phenylalanine or tryptophan, this likely results from a read error. The rearrangement joins TRBV10-3 to TRBJ1-2, with D perhaps matching TRBD1 (5 bases). Germline V gene sequence: CDR1 ENHRY, CDR2 SYGVKD. The germline V and J ends were trimmed by 10 bases and 6 bases, with 15 bases remaining between them. CDR3 length: 12 residues. The CDR3: CATNGAGDGYTL. CDR3 nucleotides: TGTGCCACCAATGGGGCTGGTGATGGCTACACCCTC.

A few counts support this clonotype. The chain joins TRBV7-2 to TRBJ1-4; D is uncertain. Germline loops: CDR1 SGHTA, CDR2 FQGNSA. The CDR3 extends over 16 amino acids. Trimming removed 4 bases at V and 4 bases at J, with 16 bases between. The CDR3 bases are TGTGCCAGCAGCTACGGTCTGCGGGGATATAATGAAAAACTGTTTTTT. Translated: CASSYGLRGYNEKLFF.

This clonotype occurred many times. The rearrangement uses TRBV4-1 and TRBJ2-7; D tentatively fits TRBD1 or TRBD2 (6 bases each). Germline V gene data show CDR1 as MGHRA and CDR2 as YSYEKL. Trimming removed 1 base from V and 4 bases from J, with 14 bases in between. The CDR3 covers 15 residues. The CDR3 reads CASSQGPGAVYEQYF. In nucleotides, the CDR3 is TGCGCCAGCAGCCAAGGTCCGGGGGCAGTGTACGAGCAGTACTTC.

This clonotype was recorded a few times. V usage is TRBV3-1 and J usage is TRBJ1-1; TRBD1 matches 7 bases. The CDR3 has 12 amino acids. V lost 2 bases and J lost 8; bases outside the gene matches: 2. Germline CDR1 is LGHDT and CDR2 is YNNKEL (reference sequence). CDR3 bases: TGTGCCAGCAGCCAAACAGGGGACGAAGCTTTCTTT. Its protein product is CASSQTGDEAFF.

Many counts were recorded for this clonotype. The V call is TRBV11-2, the J call TRBJ2-7; D unresolved. Trimming took 5 bases from V and 4 from J, leaving 18 bases between them. Germline V gene sequence: CDR1 SGHAT, CDR2 FQNNGV. This CDR3 comprises 15 residues. The CDR3 here is CASSHGPFSPYEQYF. The CDR3 DNA follows: TGTGCCAGCAGCCATGGTCCGTTTTCACCTTACGAGCAGTACTTC. Combining the CDR3 with reference TRBV11-2 and TRBJ2-7 gives the whole variable domain EAGVAQSPRYKIIEKRQSVAFWCNPISGHATLYWYQQILGQGPKLLIQFQNNGVVDDSQLPKDRFSAERLKGVDSTLKIQPAKLEDSAVYLCASSHGPFSPYEQYFGPGTRLTVT.

The chain employs TRBV3-1 and TRBJ1-2; no clear D. The V end was cut by 1 base, the J end by 7 bases, with 10 bases between. This CDR3 comprises 13 residues. CDR1 is LGHDT, CDR2 YNNKEL, per germline (reference sequence). CDR3 protein: CASSQVADFGYTF. CDR3 nucleotides: TGTGCCAGCAGCCAAGTGGCAGACTTTGGCTACACCTTC.

This chain links TRBV5-6 with TRBJ2-1; TRBD1 might be the D (5 bases). The V and J ends lost 7 bases and 8 bases respectively, with 19 bases between them. The germline V gene has CDR1 SGHDT and CDR2 YYEEEE. CDR3 length equals 14 residues. The CDR3 nucleotides read TGTGCCAGCTTGGCCCAGGGCCAGTGCGATGAGCAGTTCTTC. Translating it yields CASLAQGQCDEQFF.

The chain uses TRBV24-1 and TRBJ2-1; TRBD1 matches 8 bases. The germline V gene encodes CDR1 KGHDR and CDR2 SFDVKD. The trim removed 12 bases at V and 0 bases at J, leaving 9 bases unmatched. CDR3 size: 15 residues. The CDR3 nucleotides are TGTGCCGCCTCCCAGGGGGCTACCTCCTACAATGAGCAGTTCTTC. This translates into CAASQGATSYNEQFF.

Comment on this clonotype: Since a much larger clone is just one base distant, this may be a read error. The chain links TRBV7-2 to TRBJ1-2; D gene ambiguous. This CDR3 comprises 12 residues. The V end was cut by 6 bases, the J end by 6 bases, with 11 bases between. Germline lookup yields CDR1 SGHTA and CDR2 FQGNSA. The CDR3, as DNA: TGTGCCAGCAGGGGCAGCACCCATGGCTACACCTTC. Protein product: CASRGSTHGYTF.

In this sample, this clonotype turned up many times. V usage is TRBV19 and J usage is TRBJ1-2; TRBD1 matches at 7 bases. CDR3 length: 15 residues. J was trimmed by 8 bases and V by 6 bases; bases with no gene match: 15. The germline V gene encodes CDR1 LNHDA and CDR2 SQIVND (reference sequence). The CDR3 DNA follows: TGTGCCAGTAGCGTTCCCCGGGACAGACCAGCGGGCTACACCTTC. It specifies CASSVPRDRPAGYTF.

The sample holds many counts of this clonotype. V is TRBV6-4 and J is TRBJ2-1; 8 bases agree with TRBD2. Germline V gene sequence: CDR1 MRHNA, CDR2 SNTAGT. The CDR3 spans 16 residues. After removal of 0 bases from V and 0 bases from J, the junction contained 1 base not matched to a gene. CDR3 sequence: CASSDSAGGSYNEQFF. CDR3 nucleotides: TGTGCCAGCAGTGACTCGGCGGGGGGCTCCTACAATGAGCAGTTCTTC.

V and J are TRBV6-4 and TRBJ2-7; 8 bases are shared with TRBD1. Germline V gives CDR1 MRHNA, CDR2 SNTAGT. The CDR3 is 14 residues long. V dropped 5 bases and J dropped 7; count of bases not matched to a gene: 10. The CDR3 spells CASSRTGTYNEQYF. The CDR3 region has the DNA TGTGCCAGCAGTAGGACAGGGACTTACAATGAGCAGTACTTC.

Regarding this clonotype: Since a much larger clone is just one base distant, this may be a read error. The chain links TRBV29-1 to TRBJ1-2; maybe TRBD1 (5 bases). Deletions cut 0 bases from V and 4 bases from J, with 6 bases between. The CDR3 has 12 amino acids. From germline, CDR1 is SQVTM and CDR2 ANQGSEA. Here the CDR3 reads CSVEDRAYGYTF. The CDR3 coding sequence is TGCAGCGTTGAAGACAGGGCCTATGGCTACACCTTC.

V and J are TRBV29-1 and TRBJ1-4, with 7 bases lining up with TRBD1. The J segment lost 1 base and the V segment lost 4 bases, leaving 3 bases of the junction unmatched. The germline V gene encodes CDR1 SQVTM and CDR2 ANQGSEA. The CDR3 spans 14 residues. The CDR3 is CSVVRQGTNEKLFF. CDR3 bases: TGCAGCGTTGTGAGACAGGGAACTAATGAAAAACTGTTTTTT. Full variable domain (rest looked up from reference TRBV29-1 and TRBJ1-4): SAVISQKPSRDICQRGTSLTIQCQVDSQVTMMFWYRQQPGQSLTLIATANQGSEATYESGFVIDKFPISRPNLTFSTLTVSNMSPEDSSIYLCSVVRQGTNEKLFFGSGTQLSVL.

J is TRBJ2-5 and V is TRBV14; 8 nucleotides match TRBD1. Germline V gene data show CDR1 as SGHDN and CDR2 as FVKESK. CDR3 length: 16 residues. Trimming removed 1 base from V and 3 bases from J; junction bases left unmatched: 7. The CDR3 loop is CASSQGTGFLKETQYF. CDR3 coding DNA: TGTGCCAGCAGCCAAGGGACAGGGTTTCTAAAAGAGACCCAGTACTTC.

The chain uses TRBV5-1 and TRBJ1-2; possibly TRBD1 for D (6 bases). Germline V gives CDR1 SGHRS, CDR2 YFSETQ. The CDR3 consists of 14 residues. V shed 0 bases and J shed 4 bases, with 10 bases lying between them. CDR3 in DNA: TGCGCCAGCAGCTTGGGACAGGCGATCTATGGCTACACCTTC. Its protein is CASSLGQAIYGYTF.

Comments on this clonotype: A read error may explain this, as a much larger clone is one base away. The chain combines TRBV24-1 with TRBJ2-6, with D uncertain. V lost 4 bases, J lost 0 bases, and 9 bases lay in between. The CDR3 runs 16 residues. CDR1 is KGHDR and CDR2 is SFDVKD in the germline V gene. The CDR3 bases are TGTGCCACCAGTGAAGACGGCTTCTCTGGGGCCAACGTCCTGACTTTC. Its translation is CATSEDGFSGANVLTF.

V gene TRBV25-1 combines with J gene TRBJ2-1; D gene uncertain. Germline loops: CDR1 MGHDK, CDR2 SYGVNS. The CDR3 extends over 15 amino acids. V lost 2 bases and J lost 0, with 8 bases in between. The CDR3 DNA is TGTGCCAGCAGTGAAGATCAGAGCTCCTACAATGAGCAGTTCTTC. Translated: CASSEDQSSYNEQFF. Full variable domain (remainder filled in from reference TRBV25-1 and TRBJ2-1): EADIYQTPRYLVIGTGKKITLECSQTMGHDKMYWYQQDPGMELHLIHYSYGVNSTEKGDLSSESTVSRIRTEHFPLTLESARPSHTSQYLCASSEDQSSYNEQFFGPGTRLTVL.

In DNA, the CDR3 is TGTGCCAGCAAGTTGACAGTCTCAGCCTACGAGCAGTACTTC. It specifies CASKLTVSAYEQYF. The chain is built from TRBV6-5 and TRBJ2-7; D may be TRBD1 (5 bases). Trimming removed 7 bases from V and 2 bases from J, with 15 bases in between. The CDR3 totals 14 residues. Germline values: CDR1 MNHEY, CDR2 SVGAGI.